A single TCR beta chain is shown here with its context. Its antigen is not identified. J was trimmed by 9 bases and V by 4 bases; bases with no gene match: 10. The CDR3 has 15 amino acids. CDR1 and CDR2 from the germline V gene are SGHRS and YFSETQ. TCR beta cDNA libraries included unique molecular identifiers. Researchers reported roughly 0.5 million cDNA molecules coming from approximately 0.91 to 9.4 million T cells. MiXCR, applied by TCRdb to the PCR reads, yields one record per CDR3 protein. The sample yields 750,000 to 950,000 distinct CDR3 sequences, about 50% seen once. These data belong to a study of post-analysis software for immune sequencing data. General observations from the study: Under F measure analysis, samples from one preparation batch co-clustered strongly. TRBV segments more frequent in patients than in controls numbered several and included TRBV5-6, TRBV5-1 and TRBV20-1. There was significantly lower normalized Chao1 diversity in multiple sclerosis patients than in controls.

V is TRBV5-1 and J is TRBJ2-6, with 7 bases that match TRBD1. Sequenced material: blood. The receptor comes from a girl between 5 and 17 years old with multiple sclerosis. The CDR3 DNA follows: TGCGCCAGCAGCCACGGAGACAGGGAAGTCAACGTCCTGACTTTC. It yields the protein CASSHGDREVNVLTF. Filled out from reference TRBV5-1 and TRBJ2-6, the complete variable domain reads KAGVTQTPRYLIKTRGQQVTLSCSPISGHRSVSWYQQTPGQGLQFLFEYFSETQRNKGNFPGRFSGRQFSNSRSEMNVSTLELGDSALYLCASSHGDREVNVLTFGAGSRLTVL.